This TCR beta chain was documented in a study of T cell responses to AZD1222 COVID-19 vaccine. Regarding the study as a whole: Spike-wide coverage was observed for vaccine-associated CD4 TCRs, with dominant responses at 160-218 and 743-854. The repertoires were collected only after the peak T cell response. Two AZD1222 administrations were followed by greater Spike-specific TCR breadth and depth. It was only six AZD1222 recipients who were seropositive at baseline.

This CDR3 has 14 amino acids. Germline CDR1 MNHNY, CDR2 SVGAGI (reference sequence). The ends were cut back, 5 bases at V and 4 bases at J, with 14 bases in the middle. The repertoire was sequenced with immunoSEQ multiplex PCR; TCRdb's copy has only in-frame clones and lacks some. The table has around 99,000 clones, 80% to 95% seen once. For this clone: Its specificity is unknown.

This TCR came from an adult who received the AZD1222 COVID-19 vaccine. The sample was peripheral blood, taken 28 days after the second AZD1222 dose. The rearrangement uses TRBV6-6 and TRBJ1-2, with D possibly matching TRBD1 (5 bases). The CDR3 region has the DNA TGTGCCAGCAGTCGGACGGGCAGGGTCTATGGCTACACCTTC. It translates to CASSRTGRVYGYTF.